The 25 T cell receptor beta chains below come from one sample, sequenced in a study of cytomegalovirus exposure and HLA in healthy donors. The PCR contained 60 Vbeta and 13 Jbeta primers. Produced via immunoSEQ multiplex PCR; TCRdb's table is partial and in-frame only. The sample contains tens of thousands of clones, around 67% of which appear only once. Sequencing was performed on PBMCs. The receptor set was obtained from a human donor in good health.

The sample holds a few counts of this clone. This rearrangement joins TRBV2 to TRBJ1-6; D not certain. Germline-derived CDR1 and CDR2 are SNHLY and FYNNEI. V was trimmed by 3 bases and J by 9 bases, leaving 12 bases between them. The CDR3 is made up of 14 amino acids. The CDR3 DNA sequence: TGTGCCAGCAGTGAGAGGAGGGCCGGTTCACCCCTCCACTTT. It specifies CASSERRAGSPLHF.

The chain carries TRBV7-2 and TRBJ1-6; D is unresolved. CDR1 is SGHTA, CDR2 FQGNSA, per germline. V shed 5 bases and J shed 13 bases, with 24 bases lying between them. This CDR3 region has 16 residues. This chain's CDR3 is CASSPSVGGPQRPLHF. CDR3 nucleotide sequence: TGTGCCAGCAGCCCCAGTGTGGGCGGGCCTCAGAGGCCCCTCCACTTT. Combining the CDR3 with reference TRBV7-2 and TRBJ1-6 gives the whole variable domain GAGVSQSPSNKVTEKGKDVELRCDPISGHTALYWYRQSLGQGLEFLIYFQGNSAPDKSGLPSDRFSAERTGGSVSTLTIQRTQQEDSAVYLCASSPSVGGPQRPLHFGNGTRLTVT.

The gene calls are TRBV7-8 and TRBJ1-3; no definite D call. V gave up 1 base and J gave up 3 bases, with 10 bases separating them. Per the germline V gene, CDR1 is SGHVS and CDR2 is FQNEAQ. This CDR3 has 15 residues. CDR3 in amino acids: CASSLGHSYGNTIYF. CDR3 nucleotide sequence: TGTGCCAGCAGCTTAGGACACTCTTATGGAAACACCATATATTTT. Full variable domain (rest looked up from reference TRBV7-8 and TRBJ1-3): GAGVSQSPRYKVAKRGQDVALRCDPISGHVSLFWYQQALGQGPEFLTYFQNEAQLDKSGLPSDRFFAERPEGSVSTLKIQRTQQEDSAVYLCASSLGHSYGNTIYFGEGSWLTVV.

This clone was recorded once. The rearrangement uses TRBV7-8 and TRBJ1-1, with 11 positions matching TRBD1. Germline V gene sequence: CDR1 SGHVS, CDR2 FQNEAQ. The CDR3 spans 16 residues. Trimming removed 4 bases from V and 3 bases from J; junction bases left unmatched: 7. The CDR3 coding sequence is TGTGCCAGCAGCTATGGGACAGGGGGGCACTACACTGAAGCTTTCTTT. Residues: CASSYGTGGHYTEAFF.

About this clone itself: One end of the junction varies from germline; a read error may be responsible. This sequence joins TRBV5-1 and TRBJ2-5; a possible D gene is TRBD1 (5 bases). This CDR3 region has 13 residues. Germline-derived CDR1 and CDR2 are SGHRS and YFSETQ. This CDR3 is CASSLQGIEAQYF. CDR3 nucleotide sequence: TGCGCCAGCAGCTTGCAGGGCATAGAGGCCCAGTACTTC. The whole variable domain, filled in from reference TRBV5-1 and TRBJ2-5, reads KAGVTQTPRYLIKTRGQQVTLSCSPISGHRSVSWYQQTPGQGLQFLFEYFSETQRNKGNFPGRFSGRQFSNSRSEMNVSTLELGDSALYLCASSLQGIEAQYFGPGTRLLVL.

V and J are TRBV10-3 and TRBJ2-7; D may be TRBD2 (6 bases). The CDR3 has 13 residues. V was shortened by 3 bases and J by 5 bases, with 11 bases between the two germline ends. Germline V gene data show CDR1 as ENHRY and CDR2 as SYGVKD. The CDR3 sequence: CAISDLTGDEQYF. For the CDR3, the DNA is TGTGCCATCAGTGACCTTACGGGGGACGAGCAGTACTTC.

This sequence joins TRBV7-8 and TRBJ1-1; TRBD1 aligns across 9 bases. The CDR3 covers 14 residues. The V and J ends lost 4 bases and 2 bases, in that order; junction bases with no gene match: 2. Germline assignment: CDR1 SGHVS and CDR2 FQNEAQ. The chain's CDR3 is CASSWGQGNTEAFF. In DNA, the CDR3 is TGTGCCAGCAGCTGGGGACAGGGAAACACTGAAGCTTTCTTT.

The chain carries TRBV7-3 and TRBJ2-7; D not resolved. The germline V gene encodes CDR1 SGHTA and CDR2 FQGTGA. Trimming took off 5 bases at V and 2 bases at J, with 16 bases between the two ends. This CDR3 is 15 amino acids long. The DNA for the CDR3 is TGTGCCAGCAGCCGCACCCAGTCCCTTCCCTACGAGCAGTACTTC. Its translation is CASSRTQSLPYEQYF.

The chain combines TRBV7-9 with TRBJ2-7, with TRBD2 identical over 7 bases. The length of the CDR3 is 15 residues. J gave up 2 bases and V 5 bases, and 9 bases lay outside the gene matches. The germline CDR1 and CDR2 sequences are SEHNR and FQNEAQ (reference sequence). The chain's CDR3 is CASSPSGGAAYEQYF. For the CDR3, the DNA is TGTGCCAGCAGCCCCTCGGGGGGAGCCGCCTACGAGCAGTACTTC. Full variable domain (remainder filled in from reference TRBV7-9 and TRBJ2-7): DTGVSQNPRHKITKRGQNVTFRCDPISEHNRLYWYRQTLGQGPEFLTYFQNEAQLEKSRLLSDRFSAERPKGSFSTLEIQRTEQGDSAMYLCASSPSGGAAYEQYFGPGTRLTVT.

The chain carries TRBV10-3 and TRBJ2-7; 10 bases are shared with TRBD1. Germline V gives CDR1 ENHRY, CDR2 SYGVKD. CDR3 length: 16 residues. Germline trimming cut 0 bases from V and 7 bases from J; bases unmatched to any gene: 9. CDR3 coding DNA: TGTGCCATCAGTGAGTCGGGACAGGGGCGTCTGGGTGAGCAGTACTTC. Translated, it gives CAISESGQGRLGEQYF.

This chain connects TRBV9 to TRBJ1-2, with D tentatively TRBD1 (6 bases). There are 13 residues in the CDR3. Germline V gene data show CDR1 as SGDLS and CDR2 as YYNGEE. The V and J ends lost 4 bases and 6 bases respectively, with 13 bases between them. CDR3 nucleotide sequence: TGTGCCAGCAGCTTGCCCGGGACAAATGGCTACACCTTC. The encoded protein is CASSLPGTNGYTF.

V usage is TRBV5-8 and J usage is TRBJ2-3; no clear D. V lost 5 bases and J 1 base, leaving 11 bases between the germline ends. Germline V lookup: CDR1 SGHTS, CDR2 YDEGEE. The CDR3 extends over 14 amino acids. Here the CDR3 DNA reads TGTGCCAGCAGGTTCGGTCAAGGCACAGATACGCAGTATTTT. Translating gives CASRFGQGTDTQYF. Supplemented by reference TRBV5-8 and TRBJ2-3, the full variable domain reads EAGVTQSPTHLIKTRGQQATLRCSPISGHTSVYWYQQALGLGLQFLLWYDEGEERNRGNFPPRFSGRQFPNYSSELNVNALELEDSALYLCASRFGQGTDTQYFGPGTRLTVL.

This chain joins TRBV5-6 and TRBJ2-3, with TRBD2 identical over 8 bases. This CDR3 spans 18 amino acids. Looked up from germline, CDR1 is SGHDT and CDR2 is YYEEEE. V was pared by 2 bases and J by 0 bases, with 11 bases of the junction left unmatched. The CDR3 spells CASSFPAGDLASTDTQYF. DNA for the CDR3: TGTGCCAGCAGCTTTCCAGCGGGGGACCTCGCTAGCACAGATACGCAGTATTTT.

This rearrangement joins TRBV11-2 to TRBJ1-4; D might be TRBD1 (6 bases). Germline lookup yields CDR1 SGHAT and CDR2 FQNNGV. V was pared by 2 bases and J by 4 bases, with 11 bases between. This CDR3 is 15 amino acids long. The CDR3 region has the DNA TGTGCCAGCAGCTTAAGGCGGACAGTTAATGAAAAACTGTTTTTT. Translation gives CASSLRRTVNEKLFF.

The chain joins TRBV5-6 to TRBJ2-7; 7 positions match TRBD1. The V and J ends lost 1 base and 3 bases, in that order; junction bases with no gene match: 1. This CDR3 has 13 amino acids. Per germline, CDR1 SGHDT and CDR2 YYEEEE. In DNA, the CDR3 is TGTGCCAGCAGCTTGACAGGGGTCTACGAGCAGTACTTC. Amino acid sequence: CASSLTGVYEQYF.

This clone was found a few times. CDR3 DNA sequence: TGTGCCAGCAGCCCTCGACAGCTCAACAACTATGGCTACACCTTC. Its translation: CASSPRQLNNYGYTF. The chain employs TRBV6-5 and TRBJ1-2; TRBD1 might be the D (5 bases). Per the germline V gene, CDR1 is MNHEY and CDR2 is SVGAGI. Trimming stripped 6 bases from V and 2 bases from J, with 16 bases between. The CDR3 consists of 15 residues.

This clone was seen just once. V gene TRBV9 combines with J gene TRBJ1-6; 8 bases match TRBD1. V lost 3 bases to trimming and J lost 10 bases; unmatched junction nucleotides: 6. The germline V gene encodes CDR1 SGDLS and CDR2 YYNGEE. The CDR3 contains 14 residues. For the CDR3, the DNA is TGTGCCAGCAGCGGGGGGACAGGAGGCTCACCCCTCCACTTT. Translation gives CASSGGTGGSPLHF.

The chain employs TRBV5-1 and TRBJ2-3; TRBD2 aligns across 8 bases. The length of the CDR3 is 16 residues. V lost 0 bases and J lost 6; bases outside the gene matches: 9. Looked up from germline, CDR1 is SGHRS and CDR2 is YFSETQ. The CDR3 loop reads CASSLEYRGGLDTQYF. CDR3 nucleotide sequence: TGCGCCAGCAGCTTGGAGTATCGGGGGGGCCTTGATACGCAGTATTTT.

V gene TRBV5-1 combines with J gene TRBJ1-2; 7 nucleotides match TRBD1. This CDR3 spans 15 amino acids. The trim removed 0 bases at V and 2 bases at J, leaving 4 bases unmatched. Germline CDR1 SGHRS, CDR2 YFSETQ. CDR3 in DNA: TGCGCCAGCAGCTTGGACACGACAGGGAACTATGGCTACACCTTC. Its protein product is CASSLDTTGNYGYTF.

This clone was seen a few times. This chain links TRBV4-2 with TRBJ2-6, with unresolved D. V was trimmed by 0 bases and J by 1 base, leaving 4 bases between them. The CDR3 is 15 residues long. CDR1 and CDR2 (germline): LGHNA, YNFKEQ. The CDR3, as DNA: TGTGCCAGCAGCCAAGAACGGTCTGGGGCCAACGTCCTGACTTTC. It yields the protein CASSQERSGANVLTF.

The chain carries TRBV18 and TRBJ1-4, with TRBD1 as a possible D gene (6 bases). CDR3 length: 15 residues. Deletions cut 3 bases from V and 7 bases from J, with 15 bases between. CDR1 is KGHSH, CDR2 LQKENI, per germline. The CDR3 reads CASSPSRDMPEKLFF. In DNA form, the CDR3 reads TGTGCCAGCTCACCGTCAAGGGACATGCCTGAAAAACTGTTTTTT. Full variable domain (outside the CDR3, taken from reference TRBV18 and TRBJ1-4): NAGVMQNPRHLVRRRGQEARLRCSPMKGHSHVYWYRQLPEEGLKFMVYLQKENIIDESGMPKERFSAEFPKEGPSILRIQQVVRGDSAAYFCASSPSRDMPEKLFFGSGTQLSVL.

The chain has TRBV7-2 and TRBJ1-2, with TRBD1 identical over 7 bases. Per the germline V gene, CDR1 is SGHTA and CDR2 is FQGNSA. The CDR3 contains 18 residues. J lost 4 bases, V lost 1 base, and 15 bases had no gene match. CDR3 coding DNA: TGTGCCAGCAGCTTAGATGCGGGACAGCACGTCTGGGTCTATGGCTACACCTTC. It codes for CASSLDAGQHVWVYGYTF. Based on the CDR3 plus reference TRBV7-2 and TRBJ1-2, the full variable domain is GAGVSQSPSNKVTEKGKDVELRCDPISGHTALYWYRQSLGQGLEFLIYFQGNSAPDKSGLPSDRFSAERTGGSVSTLTIQRTQQEDSAVYLCASSLDAGQHVWVYGYTFGSGTRLTVV.

The rearrangement links TRBV14 to TRBJ2-3, with 9 bases fitting TRBD2. V lost 3 bases, J lost 2 bases, and 6 bases stayed unmatched. The CDR3 extends over 16 amino acids. Germline V gene lookup returns CDR1 SGHDN and CDR2 FVKESK. Written as DNA, the CDR3 is TGTGCCAGCAGCCAGGGCGGGGGGGCCTACACAGATACGCAGTATTTT. It encodes CASSQGGGAYTDTQYF.

J is TRBJ1-2 and V is TRBV5-1, with D possibly matching TRBD1 (6 bases). With 3 bases removed from V and 9 bases from J, the gap between germline ends came to 9 bases. CDR3 size: 11 residues. Germline V gene sequence: CDR1 SGHRS, CDR2 YFSETQ. CDR3 nucleotides: TGCGCCAGCAGCTCTCAGGGGAGCTACACCTTC. It translates to CASSSQGSYTF.

This clone was picked up a small number of times. V gene TRBV30 combines with J gene TRBJ2-2, with TRBD1 matching 8 bases. The J segment lost 5 bases and the V segment lost 0 bases, leaving 8 bases of the junction unmatched. Germline V gives CDR1 GTSNPN, CDR2 SVGIG (reference sequence). The CDR3 has 16 residues. CDR3 region: CAWSVRAGGMTGELFF. CDR3 DNA: TGTGCCTGGAGTGTACGGGCAGGGGGCATGACCGGGGAGCTGTTTTTT.